This T cell receptor (beta chain) appears in the sequencing data of a study of blood T cell repertoires in COVID-19. As for the study in general: Specimens from acute and convalescent COVID-19 originated in the United States, Italy and Spain. The analysed material was cDNA or gDNA that came from T cells, B-cell-depleted T cells, or PBMCs.

In the authors' workflow: Using reference gene primer amplification, nucleated cell counts were estimated. Measured with immunoSEQ multiplex PCR; TCRdb has only the in-frame clones, and not every one. V and J calls and clone size are those listed in that table; D and trimming were worked out from the DNA. The table has some 220,000 clones, around 85% seen once. Seattle-derived patients entered the study during active infection and were followed longitudinally. J lost 1 base, V lost 2 bases, and 7 bases had no gene match. Germline-derived CDR1 and CDR2 are MNHNY and SVGAGI (reference sequence). The CDR3 length is 16 residues.

The chain couples TRBV6-6 to TRBJ2-5, with 7 bases matching TRBD2. Material: peripheral blood. This TCR was sampled from a woman aged 65 to 85 with COVID-19, enrolled during active disease. The CDR3 DNA reads TGTGCCAGCAGTTACAGGCTAGCGGCACGCCAAGAGACCCAGTACTTC. Translation gives CASSYRLAARQETQYF.